Listed here is a single TCR beta chain. The CDR3 length is 17 residues. The germline V gene encodes CDR1 SGHRS and CDR2 YFSETQ. Trimming removed 0 bases at V and 0 bases at J, with 12 bases between. This specimen belongs to a study of T-cell memory formation after mild COVID-19. The TCR alpha and TCR beta cDNA libraries, bearing sample barcodes and UMIs, were generated by 5'RACE using constant-segment primers. One entry per CDR3 protein, called by TCRdb with MiXCR from the 5' RACE reads. The repertoire holds just under 350,000 distinct CDR3 sequences, with about an eighth as singletons. The source of this sequence is a young man who had mild COVID-19 (a few samples of this study predate the infection). Cell type and time point are not known. V and J are TRBV5-1 and TRBJ2-2; D may be TRBD1 (5 bases). The sequencing sample was made of PBMCs or a T cell subset sorted from them (not recorded which). CDR3 loop: CASSLAPDSSNTGELFF. The CDR3 region has the DNA TGCGCCAGCAGCTTGGCCCCCGACAGTTCGAACACCGGGGAGCTGTTTTTT.